Below, 3 T cell receptor beta chains from the same sample are listed, as sequenced in a study of T cell changes during pregnancy in multiple sclerosis. Method: immunoSEQ multiplex PCR; TCRdb's copy keeps in-frame clones and lacks some. In the table there are roughly 80,000 clones, over 75% of which are singletons. Source: peripheral blood, taken before pregnancy. The receptors originated from a female donor with multiple sclerosis, enrolled in a pregnancy study.

V usage is TRBV7-9 and J usage is TRBJ2-1, with a tentative D call TRBD1 (6 bases). The CDR3 length is 15 residues. Germline V gene sequence: CDR1 SEHNR, CDR2 FQNEAQ (reference sequence). With 4 bases removed from V and 5 bases from J, the gap between germline ends came to 15 bases. CDR3 sequence: CASSSRTAIHNEQFF. The CDR3 coding sequence is TGTGCCAGCAGCTCTCGGACAGCGATACACAATGAGCAGTTCTTC.

This clone was found once. The V call is TRBV5-5, the J call TRBJ1-1; 9 bases match TRBD1. V shed 7 bases, J shed 4 bases, and the junction held 14 bases outside the gene matches. Per germline, CDR1 SGHKS and CDR2 YYEKEE (reference sequence). The CDR3 extends over 16 amino acids. The DNA for the CDR3 is TGTGCCAGCTCCCCCGGGACAGGGCGCCCCCCCACTGAAGCTTTCTTT. Its translation is CASSPGTGRPPTEAFF. Full variable domain (remainder filled in from reference TRBV5-5 and TRBJ1-1): DAGVTQSPTHLIKTRGQQVTLRCSPISGHKSVSWYQQVLGQGPQFIFQYYEKEERGRGNFPDRFSARQFPNYSSELNVNALLLGDSALYLCASSPGTGRPPTEAFFGQGTRLTVV.

The chain uses TRBV9 and TRBJ1-5; 10 positions match TRBD1. This CDR3 region has 16 residues. V was pared by 4 bases and J by 5 bases, with 9 bases of the junction left unmatched. CDR1 is SGDLS and CDR2 is YYNGEE in the germline V gene. DNA of the CDR3: TGTGCCAGCAGCCCGGGGACAGGGGACCATTATCAGCCCCAGCATTTT. Translated, it gives CASSPGTGDHYQPQHF.